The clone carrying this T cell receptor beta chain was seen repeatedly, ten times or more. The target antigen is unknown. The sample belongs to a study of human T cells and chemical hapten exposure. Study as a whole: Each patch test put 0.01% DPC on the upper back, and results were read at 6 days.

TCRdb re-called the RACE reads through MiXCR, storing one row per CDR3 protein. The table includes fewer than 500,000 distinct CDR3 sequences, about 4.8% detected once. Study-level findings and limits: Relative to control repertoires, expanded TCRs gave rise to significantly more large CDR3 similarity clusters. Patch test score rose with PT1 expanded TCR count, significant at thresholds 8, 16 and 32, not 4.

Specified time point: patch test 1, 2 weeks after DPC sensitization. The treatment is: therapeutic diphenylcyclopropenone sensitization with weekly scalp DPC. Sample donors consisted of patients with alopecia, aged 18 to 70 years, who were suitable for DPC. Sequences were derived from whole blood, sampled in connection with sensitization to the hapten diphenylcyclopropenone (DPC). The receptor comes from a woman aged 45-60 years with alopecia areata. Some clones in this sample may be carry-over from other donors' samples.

This chain's CDR3 is CASSHRGRNEKLFF. CDR3 DNA: TGTGCCAGCAGTCACAGGGGGCGAAATGAAAAACTGTTTTTT. This sequence joins TRBV12-3 or TRBV12-4 and TRBJ1-4, with 9 bases matching TRBD1. V shed 5 bases, J shed 5 bases, and the junction held 3 bases outside the gene matches. This CDR3 contains 14 residues.